This TCR beta chain was documented in a study of long-term antiretroviral therapy in people with HIV. Notes on this clone: Antigen unknown.

Study-wide points: Patients on ART gained diversity, which nonetheless stayed below transplant donor controls.

All donors provided no fewer than one pre-ART and no fewer than two post-ART PBMC samples. United States facilities provided treatment to all participants with HIV. The authors ran the immunoSEQ assay, v3.0, at survey level. Data came from immunoSEQ multiplex PCR; TCRdb stores just in-frame clones and leaves some out. The table lists approximately 15,000 clones, 75% to 90% of them singletons. V was pared by 9 bases and J by 4 bases, with 13 bases between. Germline V CDR1 and CDR2: MNHEY, SMNVEV (reference sequence). The CDR3 spans 13 residues. This chain links TRBV27 with TRBJ1-5; possible D gene TRBD1, 6 bases. The material was unsorted PBMCs, obtained 0.3 years after starting antiretroviral therapy. This clonotype was sampled from a man aged 18 to 29 with HIV. CDR3 DNA: TGTGCCAGTCGGTGGACAGTTAATCAGCCCCAGCATTTT. It encodes CASRWTVNQPQHF.